The 22 T cell receptor beta chains listed next were all sequenced from one sample in a study of T cell repertoires in cytomegalovirus infection. TCRdb reanalysed the reads using MiXCR and keeps one entry per CDR3 protein. The repertoire holds under 250,000 distinct CDR3 sequences, with approximately 6.7% as singletons. The sample taken for sequencing was PBMCs. These receptors all come from a human donor in good health (CMV status not recorded). Some clones in this sample may be carry-over from other donors' samples.

This clonotype has ten or more counts. The chain couples TRBV6-1 to TRBJ1-1, with D unresolved. Trimming left V 4 bases short and J 5 bases short, with 8 bases between. CDR1 MNHNS and CDR2 SASEGT come from the germline V gene. The CDR3 is 12 amino acids. CDR3 in amino acids: CASSVTTTEAFF. The CDR3 nucleotides are TGTGCCAGCAGTGTGACAACTACTGAAGCTTTCTTT.

This clonotype was counted ten times or more. The chain uses TRBV7-8 and TRBJ2-1; either TRBD1 or TRBD2 may fit D (5 bases each). V lost 7 bases and J lost 7, with 11 bases in between. The V gene's germline CDR1 is SGHVS and CDR2 FQNEAQ. This CDR3 has 12 residues. In nucleotides, the CDR3 is TGTGCCAGCACCGATTGGGGGAATGAGCAGTTCTTC. Protein product: CASTDWGNEQFF. Complete variable domain (other parts from reference TRBV7-8 and TRBJ2-1): GAGVSQSPRYKVAKRGQDVALRCDPISGHVSLFWYQQALGQGPEFLTYFQNEAQLDKSGLPSDRFFAERPEGSVSTLKIQRTQQEDSAVYLCASTDWGNEQFFGPGTRLTVL.

This clonotype has ten or more counts. The rearrangement joins TRBV20-1 to TRBJ2-7, with TRBD1 identical over 8 bases. V lost 3 bases, J lost 6 bases, and 10 bases stayed unmatched. This CDR3 has 14 residues. Germline lookup yields CDR1 DFQATT and CDR2 SNEGSKA (reference sequence). The CDR3 DNA follows: TGCAGTGCTAGGGGGGACAGGCGCCTTGGCGAGCAGTACTTC. Translation gives CSARGDRRLGEQYF.

The V gene is TRBV2, the J gene TRBJ1-1; D not resolved. V was shortened by 5 bases and J by 5 bases, with 9 bases between the two germline ends. The CDR3 contains 12 residues. Germline V gives CDR1 SNHLY, CDR2 FYNNEI. CDR3 nucleotides: TGTGCCAGCAGTTTCGTAGATACTGAAGCTTTCTTT. It specifies CASSFVDTEAFF.

The chain employs TRBV20-1 and TRBJ2-1; D is perhaps TRBD1 (5 bases). The CDR3 spans 11 residues. Germline-derived CDR1 and CDR2 are DFQATT and SNEGSKA (reference sequence). Trimming removed 3 bases from V and 9 bases from J, with 9 bases in between. In nucleotides, the CDR3 is TGCAGTGCTAGTCAGGGCGGTGAGCAGTTCTTC. As protein: CSASQGGEQFF.

The chain combines TRBV20-1 with TRBJ2-7; no clear D gene. V lost 5 bases, J lost 6 bases, and 5 bases lay in between. CDR1 and CDR2 (germline): DFQATT, SNEGSKA (reference sequence). The length of the CDR3 is 9 residues. CDR3 bases: TGCAGTGCTGGACCCGAGCAGTACTTC. Its translation: CSAGPEQYF.

This clonotype was picked up many times. The CDR3 coding sequence is TGTGCCAGCAGACTCCCCGGGACAGGGGGCTACACCTTC. Residues: CASRLPGTGGYTF. This chain joins TRBV6-5 and TRBJ1-2, with 9 bases matching TRBD1. CDR3 length equals 13 residues. Germline assignment: CDR1 MNHEY and CDR2 SVGAGI. Trimming removed 6 bases from V and 8 bases from J; junction bases left unmatched: 7.

This clonotype was found many times. The rearrangement links TRBV7-2 to TRBJ1-1; no firm D call. The V end lost 5 bases, the J end lost 1 base, and 5 bases lay between the germline ends. CDR3 length equals 12 residues. Per the germline V gene, CDR1 is SGHTA and CDR2 is FQGNSA. The chain's CDR3 is CASSVQNTEAFF. The CDR3 bases are TGTGCCAGCAGCGTCCAGAACACTGAAGCTTTCTTT.

The V call is TRBV20-1, the J call TRBJ2-2; TRBD2 matches at 14 bases. CDR1 DFQATT and CDR2 SNEGSKA come from the germline V gene (reference sequence). J lost 4 bases, V lost 5 bases, and 9 bases had no gene match. This CDR3 region has 17 residues. The CDR3 loop reads CSAETSGGASGTGELFF. The CDR3 DNA reads as TGCAGTGCTGAGACTAGCGGGGGGGCCTCGGGCACCGGGGAGCTGTTTTTT.

This clonotype was counted ten times or more. The chain couples TRBV7-2 to TRBJ2-6, with D unresolved. Germline values: CDR1 SGHTA, CDR2 FQGNSA. V was cut by 5 bases and J by 2 bases, with 7 bases left in between. The CDR3 covers 14 residues. The CDR3 loop is CASSPSPGANVLTF. CDR3 nucleotide sequence: TGTGCCAGCAGCCCTTCCCCTGGGGCCAACGTCCTGACTTTC.

This clonotype has a count of ten or more. The chain combines TRBV7-2 with TRBJ1-1, with 7 bases identical to TRBD1. CDR3 length: 14 residues. Losses at the gene ends were 5 bases for V and 2 bases for J; bases not matched to a gene: 5. From germline, CDR1 is SGHTA and CDR2 FQGNSA. CDR3 nucleotides: TGTGCCAGCAGCCTCCGGGACAGAAACACTGAAGCTTTCTTT. It encodes CASSLRDRNTEAFF.

This clonotype showed up many times. The gene calls are TRBV6-2 or TRBV6-3 and TRBJ2-7; D gene unclear. Between the trimmed V and J ends, which lost 7 bases and 0 bases, there was a span of 19 bases. CDR1 MNHEY and CDR2 SVGEGT come from the germline V gene. The CDR3 is made up of 16 amino acids. CDR3 region: CASTYREWSSSYEQYF. The CDR3, as DNA: TGTGCCAGCACCTATCGTGAGTGGAGTAGCTCCTACGAGCAGTACTTC.

This clonotype came up many times. The chain employs TRBV28 and TRBJ1-5; D remains ambiguous. The CDR3 loop spans 12 amino acids. Germline V gives CDR1 MDHEN, CDR2 SYDVKM. Trimming removed 5 bases from V and 4 bases from J, with 6 bases in between. CDR3 loop: CASSGLNQPQHF. Here the CDR3 DNA reads TGTGCCAGCAGTGGGTTAAATCAGCCCCAGCATTTT. Filled out from reference TRBV28 and TRBJ1-5, the complete variable domain reads DVKVTQSSRYLVKRTGEKVFLECVQDMDHENMFWYRQDPGLGLRLIYFSYDVKMKEKGDIPEGYSVSREKKERFSLILESASTNQTSMYLCASSGLNQPQHFGDGTRLSIL.

This clonotype occurred many times. This rearrangement joins TRBV28 to TRBJ1-4; D is unclear. Germline assignment: CDR1 MDHEN and CDR2 SYDVKM. V lost 3 bases and J 4 bases, leaving 12 bases between the germline ends. The CDR3 contains 15 residues. The CDR3 is CASSLVGENNEKLFF. DNA of the CDR3: TGTGCCAGCAGTTTGGTTGGGGAAAATAATGAAAAACTGTTTTTT.

This clonotype has ten or more counts. The CDR3 here is CASRDRGMNTEAFF. In nucleotides, the CDR3 is TGTGCCAGCAGAGACAGGGGGATGAACACTGAAGCTTTCTTT. The chain has TRBV7-6 and TRBJ1-1, with 9 bases identical to TRBD1. The V gene's germline CDR1 is SGHVS and CDR2 FNYEAQ. This CDR3 is built from 14 residues. V trimming: 6 bases; J trimming: 0 bases; junction bases outside the gene matches: 2.

This clonotype was seen ten or more times. V gene TRBV5-6 combines with J gene TRBJ2-7, with TRBD2 as a possible D gene (6 bases). The CDR3 is made up of 15 amino acids. V dropped 5 bases and J dropped 0 bases, with 15 bases sitting between them. Per the germline V gene, CDR1 is SGHDT and CDR2 is YYEEEE. CDR3 in amino acids: CASRPRQRVSYEQYF. CDR3 coding DNA: TGTGCCAGCAGACCAAGACAGCGGGTCTCCTACGAGCAGTACTTC.

This clonotype showed up many times. CDR3 nucleotides: TGTGCCAGCAGCCGAGGGGCGGCGAACACCGGGGAGCTGTTTTTT. This translates into CASSRGAANTGELFF. The V call is TRBV7-2, the J call TRBJ2-2; either TRBD1 or TRBD2 may supply D (5 bases each). Germline CDR1 SGHTA, CDR2 FQGNSA. This CDR3 has 15 amino acids. Trimming removed 5 bases from V and 0 bases from J, with 10 bases in between.

This clonotype showed up many times. This sequence joins TRBV7-2 and TRBJ2-7; 10 bases fit TRBD1. Looked up from germline, CDR1 is SGHTA and CDR2 is FQGNSA. Trimming removed 3 bases from V and 3 bases from J; junction bases left unmatched: 11. This CDR3 is 17 amino acids long. CDR3 sequence reads: CASSFVGGQGPSYEQYF. The CDR3 coding sequence is TGTGCCAGCAGCTTTGTCGGGGGACAGGGGCCAAGCTACGAGCAGTACTTC.

Many counts were recorded for this clonotype. This sequence joins TRBV9 and TRBJ2-7, with TRBD2 matching 7 bases. The germline V gene has CDR1 SGDLS and CDR2 YYNGEE. The CDR3 is 17 residues long. After removal of 0 bases from V and 5 bases from J, the junction contained 14 bases not matched to a gene. The CDR3 region is CASSVDQRGALRNEQYF. The DNA for the CDR3 is TGTGCCAGCAGCGTAGATCAGCGGGGAGCCTTGAGGAACGAGCAGTACTTC.

This chain uses TRBV4-2 with TRBJ2-3; possibly TRBD1 or TRBD2 for D (6 bases each). In germline, CDR1 is LGHNA, CDR2 YNFKEQ. V lost 0 bases, J lost 2 bases, and 9 bases lay in between. This CDR3 contains 15 residues. This chain's CDR3 is CASSQDRGPTDTQYF. The CDR3 DNA follows: TGTGCCAGCAGCCAAGACCGGGGGCCCACAGATACGCAGTATTTT.

In this sample, this clonotype turned up many times. The V and J genes are TRBV6-2 or TRBV6-3 and TRBJ2-3; D is unclear. The CDR3 consists of 15 residues. The germline V gene encodes CDR1 MNHEY and CDR2 SVGEGT. Trimming left V 6 bases short and J 0 bases short, with 13 bases between. Written as DNA, the CDR3 is TGTGCCAGCAGCCAGAGACGGAGTAGCACAGATACGCAGTATTTT. Translation: CASSQRRSSTDTQYF.

This clonotype was recorded many times. J is TRBJ1-6 and V is TRBV10-3, with 7 bases lining up with TRBD1. V shed 6 bases and J 10 bases; nucleotides not matched to a gene: 9. The CDR3 sequence is 14 residues long. Germline V gives CDR1 ENHRY, CDR2 SYGVKD. CDR3 in DNA: TGTGCCATCAGGCCGGACAGGTCGGGCTCACCCCTCCACTTT. Encoded protein: CAIRPDRSGSPLHF.